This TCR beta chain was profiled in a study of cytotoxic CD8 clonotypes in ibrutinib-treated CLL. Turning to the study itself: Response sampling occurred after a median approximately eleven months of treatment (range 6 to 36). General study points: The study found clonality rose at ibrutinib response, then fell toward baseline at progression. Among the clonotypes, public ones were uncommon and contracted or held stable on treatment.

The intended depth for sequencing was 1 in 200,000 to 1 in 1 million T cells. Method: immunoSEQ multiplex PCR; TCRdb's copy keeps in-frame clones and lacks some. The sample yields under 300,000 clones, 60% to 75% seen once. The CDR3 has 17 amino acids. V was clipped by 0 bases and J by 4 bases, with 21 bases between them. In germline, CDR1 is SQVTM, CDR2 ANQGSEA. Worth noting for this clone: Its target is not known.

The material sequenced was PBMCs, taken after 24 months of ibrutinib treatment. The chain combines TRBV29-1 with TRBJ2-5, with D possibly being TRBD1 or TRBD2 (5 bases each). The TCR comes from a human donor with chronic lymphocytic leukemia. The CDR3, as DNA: TGCAGCGTTGAAGATGGGAGACAGAGCTCGGGGCGAGAGACCCAGTACTTC. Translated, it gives CSVEDGRQSSGRETQYF.